The 16 T cell receptor beta chains given below trace back to one sample, sequenced in a study of human T cells and chemical hapten exposure. In TCRdb, the RACE reads were re-called with MiXCR into one record per CDR3 protein. The sample records more than 250,000 distinct CDR3 sequences, more than 6.5% being singletons. Described time point: pre-sensitization, week 0. Specified treatment: therapeutic diphenylcyclopropenone sensitization with weekly scalp DPC. The sample here was whole blood, taken in connection with sensitization to the hapten diphenylcyclopropenone (DPC). These receptors originate from a woman aged 40 to 50 with alopecia areata. Some clones in this sample may be carry-over from other donors' samples.

In this sample, this clonotype turned up many times. The rearrangement uses TRBV29-1 and TRBJ1-1; TRBD1 might be the D (6 bases). Trimming took 6 bases from V and 2 from J, leaving 10 bases between them. CDR1 and CDR2 from the germline V gene are SQVTM and ANQGSEA. The CDR3 consists of 12 residues. CDR3 amino acids: CSVTQGNTEAFF. Written as DNA, the CDR3 is TGCAGCGTCACACAGGGTAACACTGAAGCTTTCTTT.

In this sample, this clonotype turned up many times. The chain has TRBV2 and TRBJ2-2; 14 bases align to TRBD2. Germline V CDR1 and CDR2: SNHLY, FYNNEI. The junction had 3 bases not matched to a gene; V was cut back by 6 bases and J by 6 bases. The CDR3 covers 15 residues. The CDR3 loop reads CASRGTSGRSGELFF. CDR3 in DNA: TGTGCCAGCAGGGGGACTAGCGGGAGATCCGGGGAGCTGTTTTTT.

The sample holds a few counts of this clonotype. V gene TRBV5-1 combines with J gene TRBJ2-7; TRBD1 matches at 8 bases. V was clipped by 4 bases and J by 6 bases; unmatched bases: 12. The CDR3 length is 15 residues. The germline gives CDR1 SGHRS, CDR2 YFSETQ. The CDR3 nucleotides are TGCGCCAGCAGCACGTTACCCGGGACAGGTACCGAGCAGTACTTC. Amino acid sequence: CASSTLPGTGTEQYF. The variable domain in full, completed from reference TRBV5-1 and TRBJ2-7, reads KAGVTQTPRYLIKTRGQQVTLSCSPISGHRSVSWYQQTPGQGLQFLFEYFSETQRNKGNFPGRFSGRQFSNSRSEMNVSTLELGDSALYLCASSTLPGTGTEQYFGPGTRLTVT.

V and J are TRBV28 and TRBJ2-3; D might be TRBD1 (6 bases). V was cut by 4 bases and J by 4 bases, with 15 bases left in between. The CDR3 length is 15 residues. Germline CDR1 MDHEN, CDR2 SYDVKM. The CDR3 reads CASSSQGYLSDTQYF. CDR3 coding DNA: TGTGCCAGCAGTTCACAGGGATATCTCTCAGATACGCAGTATTTT.

This clonotype was picked up a small number of times. J is TRBJ2-1 and V is TRBV6-6; tentatively, D is TRBD1 (5 bases). CDR3 length equals 14 residues. CDR1 is MNHNY, CDR2 SVGAGI, per germline (reference sequence). The V end lost 2 bases, the J end lost 7 bases, and 12 bases lay between the germline ends. CDR3: CASSYGQGKNEQFF. The CDR3 bases are TGTGCCAGCAGTTACGGGCAGGGCAAGAATGAGCAGTTCTTC.

This clonotype was counted only a few times. This sequence joins TRBV5-1 and TRBJ1-6; D is unresolved. The CDR3 length is 16 residues. Trimming cost V 0 bases and J 9 bases, with 16 bases left between them. From germline, CDR1 is SGHRS and CDR2 YFSETQ. As DNA, the CDR3 is TGCGCCAGCAGCTTGGAGGCCGGACTCCAGAGTTCACCCCTCCACTTT. This gives the protein CASSLEAGLQSSPLHF.

With regard to this clonotype: The germline gene is not matched at one end of the junction; a read error may be the cause. The chain combines TRBV5-6 with TRBJ2-1; 8 bases match TRBD2. This CDR3 spans 18 amino acids. Germline values: CDR1 SGHDT, CDR2 YYEEEE. As DNA, the CDR3 is TGTGCCAGCAGTTTGGACCTCCCGGGAGGGCTAAGGGTCAATGAGCAGTTCTTC. Its protein is CASSLDLPGGLRVNEQFF.

This clonotype appeared a single time. The gene calls are TRBV5-1 and TRBJ2-3; TRBD2 matches 13 bases. In germline, CDR1 is SGHRS, CDR2 YFSETQ. The CDR3 contains 16 residues. Trimming at V came to 4 bases and at J to 4 bases, leaving 6 bases not matched to a gene. This CDR3 reads CASSRLAGGVPDTQYF. In nucleotides, the CDR3 is TGCGCCAGCAGCCGACTAGCGGGAGGAGTCCCAGATACGCAGTATTTT.

V usage is TRBV7-9 and J usage is TRBJ2-7, with D possibly TRBD2 on 6 matching bases. Germline loops: CDR1 SEHNR, CDR2 FQNEAQ (reference sequence). The CDR3 is made up of 19 amino acids. Trimming stripped 5 bases from V and 0 bases from J, with 26 bases between. DNA for the CDR3: TGTGCCAGCAGCCGCCGTGGAGGGCTCTATATCCGCGACTCCTACGAGCAGTACTTC. It codes for CASSRRGGLYIRDSYEQYF.

This chain uses TRBV19 with TRBJ2-3; 7 positions match TRBD2. CDR1 is LNHDA, CDR2 SQIVND, per germline (reference sequence). This CDR3 spans 16 amino acids. V lost 3 bases, J lost 2 bases, and 8 bases stayed unmatched. The CDR3 DNA reads as TGTGCCAGTAGTATGCTTGCTAGCGGAAACACAGATACGCAGTATTTT. Translating it yields CASSMLASGNTDTQYF.

This clonotype has a handful of counts. The rearrangement joins TRBV28 to TRBJ2-7; the match to TRBD2 covers 12 bases. In germline, CDR1 is MDHEN, CDR2 SYDVKM. Trimming cost V 2 bases and J 6 bases; bases outside gene matches: 14. The CDR3 totals 18 residues. The CDR3 DNA reads as TGTGCCAGCAGTTTAGCCCGCGTCTCTAGCGGGAGGGCCGGCGAGCAGTACTTC. It yields the protein CASSLARVSSGRAGEQYF.

The chain recombines TRBV12-3 or TRBV12-4 with TRBJ2-3; no reliable D call. This CDR3 spans 14 amino acids. The ends were cut back, 6 bases at V and 0 bases at J, with 10 bases in the middle. The CDR3 sequence is CASRPDPSTDTQYF. Written as DNA, the CDR3 is TGTGCCAGCAGGCCAGACCCCAGCACAGATACGCAGTATTTT.

Concerning this clonotype itself: Given a much more abundant clone one base away, this may be a read error. The chain recombines TRBV6-2 or TRBV6-3 with TRBJ2-7; D is undetermined. The germline gives CDR1 MNHEY, CDR2 SVGEGT. V dropped 2 bases and J dropped 2 bases, with 1 base sitting between them. There are 11 residues in the CDR3. The CDR3 sequence is CASSYAYEQYF. CDR3 nucleotides: TGTGCCAGCAGTTACGCCTACGAGCAGTACTTC.

The V call is TRBV28, the J call TRBJ2-2; D is uncertain. The CDR3 loop spans 17 amino acids. The germline V and J ends were trimmed by 3 bases and 2 bases, with 16 bases remaining between them. From germline, CDR1 is MDHEN and CDR2 SYDVKM. This CDR3 reads CASSFPQPAYNTGELFF. The CDR3 DNA reads as TGTGCCAGCAGTTTCCCTCAACCCGCGTATAACACCGGGGAGCTGTTTTTT.

The chain links TRBV7-2 to TRBJ1-3, with no clear D. The V end lost 5 bases, the J end lost 4 bases, and 9 bases lay between the germline ends. The CDR3 loop spans 13 amino acids. In germline, CDR1 is SGHTA, CDR2 FQGNSA. CDR3 nucleotides: TGTGCCAGCAGCGCTGGATACGGAAACACCATATATTTT. Translating gives CASSAGYGNTIYF.

The V and J genes are TRBV20-1 and TRBJ1-1; 8 bases match TRBD1. The CDR3 consists of 13 residues. Germline loops: CDR1 DFQATT, CDR2 SNEGSKA (reference sequence). Here the CDR3 DNA reads TGCAGGGTGAGGACAGGGATGAACACTGAAGCTTTCTTT. Translated, it gives CRVRTGMNTEAFF.